This entry is about one T cell receptor (beta chain). Per sample, extraction of total RNA gave at least 6 micrograms in every case. These data originate in a study of blood T cells in healthy people across ages. With a J-beta primer mix and a sample-barcoded 5' primer, a second PCR ran 7 to 11 cycles. TCRdb used MiXCR to reprocess the 5' RACE reads, holding one entry per CDR3 protein. The sample consists of approximately 960,000 distinct CDR3 sequences, just under 30% of them appearing once. This CDR3 contains 16 residues. Germline V gives CDR1 SGHTA, CDR2 FQGNSA. Trimming cost V 3 bases and J 2 bases; bases outside gene matches: 8. The data also belong to a second study, concerning T cells of mothers and their children. That publication notes: Second-PCR primer M1S introduced sample barcodes and 2-4 random nucleotides. Nobody spotted any persistent microchimeric T cell clones.

This TCR was sampled from a woman aged 40 to 50 in good health. Sequences were obtained from blood. J is TRBJ2-3 and V is TRBV7-2; 7 nucleotides match TRBD2. CDR3 protein: CASSFGSGFPTDTQYF. The DNA for the CDR3 is TGTGCCAGCAGCTTTGGTAGCGGGTTCCCCACAGATACGCAGTATTTT.